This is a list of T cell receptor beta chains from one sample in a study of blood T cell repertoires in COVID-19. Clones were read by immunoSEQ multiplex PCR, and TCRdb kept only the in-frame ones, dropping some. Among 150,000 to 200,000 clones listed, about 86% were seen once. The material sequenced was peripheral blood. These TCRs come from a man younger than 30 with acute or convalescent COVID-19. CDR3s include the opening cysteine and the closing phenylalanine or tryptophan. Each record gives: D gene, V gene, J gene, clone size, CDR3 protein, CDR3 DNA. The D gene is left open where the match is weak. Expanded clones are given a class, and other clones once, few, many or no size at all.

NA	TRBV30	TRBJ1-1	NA	CAWAPQGNTEAFF	TGTGCCTGGGCGCCACAGGGAAACACTGAAGCTTTCTTT
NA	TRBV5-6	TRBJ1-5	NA	CASSLAGGYEPQHF	TGTGCCAGCAGCTTGGCCGGGGGGTACGAGCCCCAGCATTTT
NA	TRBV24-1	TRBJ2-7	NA	CATSGQASYEQYF	TGTGCCACCAGTGGACAGGCCTCCTACGAGCAGTACTTC
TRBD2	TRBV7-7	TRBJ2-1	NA	CASSPYSGGANEQFF	TGTGCCAGCAGCCCCTATAGCGGGGGGGCGAATGAGCAGTTCTTC
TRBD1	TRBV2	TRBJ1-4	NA	CASSGNRGMDEKLFF	TGTGCCAGCAGTGGTAACAGGGGGATGGATGAAAAACTGTTTTTT
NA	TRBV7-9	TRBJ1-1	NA	CASSPLGGVNTEAFF	TGTGCCAGCAGCCCCCTGGGGGGGGTGAACACTGAAGCTTTCTTT
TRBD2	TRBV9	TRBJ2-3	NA	CASSVVGGSSTDTQYF	TGTGCCAGCAGCGTAGTCGGCGGGAGCAGCACAGATACGCAGTATTTT
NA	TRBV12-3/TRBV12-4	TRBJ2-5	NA	CASSPTIRETQYF	TGTGCCAGCAGCCCGACTATCCGCGAGACCCAGTACTTC
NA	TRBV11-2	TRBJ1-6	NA	CASRRTGNAWGSPLHF	TGTGCCAGCCGAAGAACAGGGAACGCCTGGGGTTCACCCCTCCACTTT
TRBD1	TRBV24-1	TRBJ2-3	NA	CATSDAGQGSDTQYF	TGTGCCACCAGTGACGCGGGACAGGGATCGGATACGCAGTATTTT
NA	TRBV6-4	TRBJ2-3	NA	CASSLGGAASTDTQYF	TGTGCCAGCAGTCTGGGGGGGGCCGCGAGCACAGATACGCAGTATTTT
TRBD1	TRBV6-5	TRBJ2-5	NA	CASSYTTGVLETQYF	TGTGCCAGCAGTTACACGACAGGGGTGTTGGAGACCCAGTACTTC
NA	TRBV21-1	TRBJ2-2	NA	CASNPTTAQHEVTGELFF	TGTGCCAGCAACCCGACGACAGCCCAGCATGAGGTCACCGGGGAGCTGTTTTTT
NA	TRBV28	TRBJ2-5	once	CASSFEVQPGKTQYF	TGTGCCAGCAGTTTCGAGGTGCAGCCGGGGAAGACCCAGTACTTC
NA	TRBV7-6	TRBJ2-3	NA	CASSLVVLDLYTDTQYF	TGTGCCAGCAGCTTAGTGGTGCTCGATCTATACACAGATACGCAGTATTTT
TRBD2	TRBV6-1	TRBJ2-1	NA	CASSEAGTSGPYNEQFF	TGTGCCAGCAGTGAAGCGGGGACTAGCGGGCCCTACAATGAGCAGTTCTTC
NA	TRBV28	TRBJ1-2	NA	CASSSLNYGYTF	TGTGCCAGCAGTTCACTTAACTATGGCTACACCTTC
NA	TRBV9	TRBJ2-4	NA	CASSAGGTKNIQYF	TGTGCCAGCAGCGCAGGGGGGACCAAAAACATTCAGTACTTC
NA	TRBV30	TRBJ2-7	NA	CAWRSGSSYEQYF	TGTGCCTGGAGGTCAGGGTCCTCCTACGAGCAGTACTTC
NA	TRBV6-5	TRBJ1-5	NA	CASSYSPTTANQPQHF	TGTGCCAGCAGTTACTCTCCCACAACCGCCAATCAGCCCCAGCATTTT
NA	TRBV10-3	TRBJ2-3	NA	CAISESAGGTDTQYF	TGTGCCATCAGTGAGTCAGCGGGTGGCACAGATACGCAGTATTTT
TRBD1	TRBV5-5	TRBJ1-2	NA	CASSWTGLDYGYTF	TGTGCCAGCAGCTGGACAGGGTTGGACTATGGCTACACCTTC
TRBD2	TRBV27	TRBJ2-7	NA	CASSWGGPSYEQYF	TGTGCCAGCAGTTGGGGAGGGCCCTCCTACGAGCAGTACTTC
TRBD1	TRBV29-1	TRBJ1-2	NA	CSVEGQGLGYTF	TGCAGCGTTGAGGGACAGGGGCTAGGCTACACCTTC
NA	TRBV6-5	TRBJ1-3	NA	CASTEQSSGNTIYF	TGTGCCAGCACCGAACAGTCCTCTGGAAACACCATATATTTT
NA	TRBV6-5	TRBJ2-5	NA	CASSYSRGSETQYF	TGTGCCAGCAGTTACTCGAGGGGGAGCGAGACCCAGTACTTC
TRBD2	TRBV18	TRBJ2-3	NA	CASSRTSGVGPDTQYF	TGTGCCAGCTCACGGACTAGCGGGGTGGGTCCAGATACGCAGTATTTT
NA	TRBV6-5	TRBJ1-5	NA	CASRKSQGNQPQHF	TGTGCCAGCAGGAAGTCGCAGGGAAATCAGCCCCAGCATTTT
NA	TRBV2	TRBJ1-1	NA	CASSPVEGSTEAFF	TGTGCCAGCAGTCCAGTGGAGGGCAGCACTGAAGCTTTCTTT
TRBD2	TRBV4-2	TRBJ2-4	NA	CASSQVPVPSGGNRGNIQYF	TGTGCCAGCAGCCAAGTCCCAGTTCCTAGCGGGGGGAATAGGGGCAACATTCAGTACTTC
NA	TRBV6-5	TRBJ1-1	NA	CASSRGQINTEAFF	TGTGCCAGCAGCCGTGGACAGATAAACACTGAAGCTTTCTTT
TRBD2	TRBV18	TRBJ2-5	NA	CASSPTGGEETQYF	TGTGCCAGCTCCCCGACGGGAGGGGAGGAGACCCAGTACTTC
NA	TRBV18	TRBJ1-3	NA	CASSPTGPGNTIYF	TGTGCCAGCTCGCCGACAGGTCCCGGAAACACCATATATTTT
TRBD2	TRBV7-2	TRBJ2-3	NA	CASRRTSGGATQYF	TGTGCCAGCAGAAGGACTAGCGGGGGGGCTACGCAGTATTTT
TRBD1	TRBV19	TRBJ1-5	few	CATSEPGQAFNQPQHF	TGTGCCACCAGCGAACCGGGACAGGCTTTCAATCAGCCCCAGCATTTT
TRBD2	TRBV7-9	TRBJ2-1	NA	CASSLVGGVNEQFF	TGTGCCAGCAGCTTAGTGGGGGGGGTCAATGAGCAGTTCTTC
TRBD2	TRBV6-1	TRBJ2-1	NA	CASSATLAGGYNEQFF	TGTGCCAGCAGTGCCACCCTAGCGGGCGGGTACAATGAGCAGTTCTTC
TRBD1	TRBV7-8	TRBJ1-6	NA	CASSSQGEPLHF	TGTGCCAGCAGCTCCCAGGGGGAACCCCTCCACTTT
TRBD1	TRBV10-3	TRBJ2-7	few	CAISGGQGASYEQYF	TGTGCCATCAGTGGGGGACAGGGGGCGTCCTACGAGCAGTACTTC
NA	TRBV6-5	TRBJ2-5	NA	CASSYSRGETQYF	TGTGCCAGCAGTTACTCCAGGGGTGAGACCCAGTACTTC
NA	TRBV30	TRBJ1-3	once	CAWKIPGPGNTIYF	TGTGCCTGGAAGATCCCAGGGCCTGGAAACACCATATATTTT
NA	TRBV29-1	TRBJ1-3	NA	CSARARDSGNTIYF	TGCAGCGCCAGAGCCAGGGATTCTGGAAACACCATATATTTT
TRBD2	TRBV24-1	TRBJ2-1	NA	CATSDFSVVGTSGGAGYNEQFF	TGTGCCACCAGTGATTTTAGTGTTGTTGGGACTAGCGGGGGGGCCGGTTACAATGAGCAGTTCTTC
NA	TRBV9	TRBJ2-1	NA	CASSVAGGIGYNEQFF	TGTGCCAGCAGCGTAGCTGGGGGGATCGGGTACAATGAGCAGTTCTTC
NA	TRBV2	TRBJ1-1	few	CASTKWGGVGTEAFF	TGTGCCAGCACCAAATGGGGAGGGGTAGGCACTGAAGCTTTCTTT
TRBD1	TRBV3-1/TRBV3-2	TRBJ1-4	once	CASSHRGSNEKLFF	TGTGCCAGCAGCCACAGGGGGAGTAATGAAAAACTGTTTTTT